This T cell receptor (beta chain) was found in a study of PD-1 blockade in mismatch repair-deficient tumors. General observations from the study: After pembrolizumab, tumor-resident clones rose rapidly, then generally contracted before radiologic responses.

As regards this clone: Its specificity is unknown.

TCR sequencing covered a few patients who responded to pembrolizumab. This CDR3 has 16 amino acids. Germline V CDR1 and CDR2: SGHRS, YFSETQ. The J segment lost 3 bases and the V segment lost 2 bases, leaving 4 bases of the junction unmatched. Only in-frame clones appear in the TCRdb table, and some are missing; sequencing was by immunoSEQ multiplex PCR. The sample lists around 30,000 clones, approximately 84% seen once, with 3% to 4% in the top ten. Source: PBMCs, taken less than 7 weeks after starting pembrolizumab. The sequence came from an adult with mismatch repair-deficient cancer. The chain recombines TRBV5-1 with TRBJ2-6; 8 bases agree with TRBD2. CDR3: CASSFGGRFGANVLTF. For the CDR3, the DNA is TGCGCCAGCAGCTTCGGCGGGAGGTTTGGGGCCAACGTCCTGACTTTC.